Below are 18 T cell receptor beta chains sequenced from a single sample in a study of blood T cell repertoires in COVID-19. Sequencing used immunoSEQ multiplex PCR; TCRdb keeps in-frame clones, though not all of them. Found here are 150,000 to 200,000 clones, approximately 80% of them singletons; the top ten hold roughly 6%. Sequencing was performed on PBMCs or T cells enriched from blood (not recorded which). The receptors were gathered from a man aged 40-55 years who had recovered from COVID-19.

The chain couples TRBV28 to TRBJ1-3; tentatively, D is TRBD1 (5 bases). V shed 1 base and J shed 4 bases, with 8 bases lying between them. From germline, CDR1 is MDHEN and CDR2 SYDVKM. This CDR3 comprises 14 residues. In DNA form, the CDR3 reads TGTGCCAGCAGTTTATCAGGGTTAGGAAACACCATATATTTT. Amino acid sequence: CASSLSGLGNTIYF.

The V call is TRBV12-3 or TRBV12-4, the J call TRBJ1-1, with D tentatively TRBD1 (5 bases). The V end was cut by 5 bases, the J end by 4 bases, with 11 bases between. This CDR3 region has 13 residues. The CDR3 region has the DNA TGTGCCAGCAGTGGGGGGGTGACCACTGAAGCTTTCTTT. This translates into CASSGGVTTEAFF.

The rearrangement links TRBV13 to TRBJ2-3; D is ambiguous. This CDR3 has 13 amino acids. The V gene's germline CDR1 is PRHDT and CDR2 FYEKMQ (reference sequence). With 3 bases removed from V and 2 bases from J, the gap between germline ends came to 6 bases. The CDR3 spells CASSFTYTDTQYF. The CDR3 DNA reads as TGTGCCAGCAGCTTCACTTACACAGATACGCAGTATTTT.

The chain has TRBV25-1 and TRBJ2-3, with a tentative D call TRBD2 (7 bases). Germline CDR1 reads MGHDK; CDR2 reads SYGVNS. Trimming stripped 5 bases from V and 7 bases from J, with 25 bases between. This CDR3 is 17 amino acids long. CDR3 region: CASSRPGGPISVNTQYF. The CDR3 bases are TGTGCCAGCAGTCGTCCCGGGGGGCCCATTTCGGTAAATACGCAGTATTTT.

The CDR3 region is CASSSGEGYTF. CDR3 nucleotide sequence: TGTGCCAGCAGTTCAGGGGAGGGCTACACCTTC. The chain combines TRBV25-1 with TRBJ1-2, with D possibly TRBD1 on 6 matching bases. Trimming took off 5 bases at V and 8 bases at J, with 9 bases between the two ends. Germline values: CDR1 MGHDK, CDR2 SYGVNS. This CDR3 region has 11 residues.

This rearrangement joins TRBV6-5 to TRBJ1-4; TRBD1 might be the D (5 bases). The CDR3 extends over 13 amino acids. In germline, CDR1 is MNHEY, CDR2 SVGAGI. Trimming took 10 bases from V and 0 from J, leaving 9 bases between them. The CDR3 DNA is TGTGCCATCCGGGGGGCAACTAATGAAAAACTGTTTTTT. It translates to CAIRGATNEKLFF.

V and J are TRBV19 and TRBJ2-5, with TRBD1 identical over 11 bases. V shed 1 base, J shed 4 bases, and the junction held 5 bases outside the gene matches. Germline V CDR1 and CDR2: LNHDA, SQIVND (reference sequence). The CDR3 runs to 16 residues. This chain's CDR3 is CASSIVGTGGRETQYF. The CDR3 region has the DNA TGTGCCAGTAGTATAGTGGGGACAGGGGGTAGAGAGACCCAGTACTTC.

In this sample, this clone turned up once. The genes are TRBV7-8 and TRBJ1-2; D possibly corresponds to TRBD1 (5 bases). V was shortened by 3 bases and J by 4 bases, with 15 bases between the two germline ends. The CDR3 totals 15 residues. Germline V gene lookup returns CDR1 SGHVS and CDR2 FQNEAQ. The CDR3 region is CASSLQGIPGYGYTF. The CDR3 DNA sequence: TGTGCCAGCAGCTTGCAGGGAATCCCTGGCTATGGCTACACCTTC. Combining the CDR3 with reference TRBV7-8 and TRBJ1-2 gives the whole variable domain GAGVSQSPRYKVAKRGQDVALRCDPISGHVSLFWYQQALGQGPEFLTYFQNEAQLDKSGLPSDRFFAERPEGSVSTLKIQRTQQEDSAVYLCASSLQGIPGYGYTFGSGTRLTVV.

The V and J genes are TRBV5-1 and TRBJ1-4; D is uncertain. Trimming pared 0 bases from V and 0 bases from J, leaving 9 bases between. CDR1 is SGHRS, CDR2 YFSETQ, per germline. This CDR3 region has 16 residues. The CDR3 loop reads CASSLGAGTTNEKLFF. The CDR3 DNA reads as TGCGCCAGCAGCTTGGGTGCCGGGACAACTAATGAAAAACTGTTTTTT.

V gene TRBV3-1 (or the pseudogene TRBV3-2) combines with J gene TRBJ2-1, with D uncertain. Germline V gives CDR1 LGHDT, CDR2 YNNKEL (reference sequence). V lost 2 bases to trimming and J lost 2 bases, with 10 bases between them. The length of the CDR3 is 15 residues. The CDR3 region is CASSQKPVPYNEQFF. The CDR3 bases are TGTGCCAGCAGCCAAAAACCGGTCCCCTACAATGAGCAGTTCTTC.

The chain is built from TRBV21-1 and TRBJ1-5; the table's D call TRBD1 went unverified against the DNA. TRBV21-1 is a documented pseudogene. There are 18 residues in the CDR3. The CDR3 DNA is TGTGCCAGCAGCAAAGGCGACGGACAGGGAAAAAATAATCAGCCCCAGCATTTT. It codes for CASSKGDGQGKNNQPQHF.

The chain recombines TRBV7-3 with TRBJ2-7; TRBD1 is a possible D gene (7 bases). The V end lost 5 bases, the J end lost 2 bases, and 16 bases lay between the germline ends. Germline-derived CDR1 and CDR2 are SGHTA and FQGTGA. The CDR3 spans 15 residues. The CDR3 protein is CASSQGGGRTYEQYF. DNA of the CDR3: TGTGCCAGCAGCCAGGGGGGAGGCCGAACCTACGAGCAGTACTTC.

J is TRBJ2-1 and V is TRBV19, with 14 bases identical to TRBD2. V lost 3 bases to trimming and J lost 7 bases; unmatched junction nucleotides: 8. The CDR3 contains 17 residues. CDR1 and CDR2 from the germline V gene are LNHDA and SQIVND (reference sequence). The CDR3 protein is CASSIFRTSGGLNEQFF. The CDR3 DNA reads TGTGCCAGTAGTATCTTTAGGACTAGCGGGGGGCTGAATGAGCAGTTCTTC.

The chain links TRBV27 to TRBJ2-3, with a weak D call TRBD1 (5 bases). Trimming removed 4 bases from V and 0 bases from J, with 11 bases in between. CDR3 length: 15 residues. Germline values: CDR1 MNHEY, CDR2 SMNVEV (reference sequence). The CDR3 nucleotides read TGTGCCAGCAGTTGGGCTTGGGGCAGCACAGATACGCAGTATTTT. Its protein is CASSWAWGSTDTQYF.

V usage is TRBV2 and J usage is TRBJ2-7; perhaps TRBD1 as D (6 bases). The CDR3 extends over 15 amino acids. The V and J ends lost 5 bases and 6 bases respectively, with 20 bases between them. Germline lookup yields CDR1 SNHLY and CDR2 FYNNEI. Here the CDR3 reads CASSHPQGHQGEQYV. DNA for the CDR3: TGTGCCAGCAGTCACCCCCAGGGACACCAGGGCGAGCAGTACGTC.

The chain recombines TRBV7-8 with TRBJ2-7, with TRBD2 matching over 8 bases. J gave up 5 bases and V 5 bases, and 11 bases lay outside the gene matches. This CDR3 has 15 residues. Per germline, CDR1 SGHVS and CDR2 FQNEAQ. Written as DNA, the CDR3 is TGTGCCAGCAGCCGCGGGGGGCAGGGTATCAACGAGCAGTACTTC. Protein sequence: CASSRGGQGINEQYF.

J is TRBJ2-1 and V is TRBV3-1 (or the pseudogene TRBV3-2), with TRBD2 as a possible D gene (6 bases). This CDR3 comprises 15 residues. The V end lost 4 bases, the J end lost 8 bases, and 18 bases lay between the germline ends. Germline-derived CDR1 and CDR2 are LGHDT and YNNKEL (reference sequence). The CDR3, as DNA: TGTGCCAGCAGCCCCAGTCCTGGGGGAGGAGATGAGCAGTTCTTC. Its protein product is CASSPSPGGGDEQFF.

The V gene is TRBV13, the J gene TRBJ1-3; no reliable D call. The V gene lost 6 bases and the J gene lost 3 bases, with 9 bases spanning the gap. This CDR3 has 13 amino acids. Looked up from germline, CDR1 is PRHDT and CDR2 is FYEKMQ (reference sequence). DNA of the CDR3: TGTGCCAGCAGGCGCTCCGGTGGAAACACCATATATTTT. It yields the protein CASRRSGGNTIYF.